This T cell receptor (beta chain) came from a study of shared T cell receptors in the human thymus. Some clones are missing from TCRdb's copy, which holds only in-frame ones; the method was immunoSEQ multiplex PCR. The sample consists of around 730,000 clones, roughly 88% of them appearing once. This clone turned up a few times. Trimming removed 4 bases at V and 5 bases at J, with 6 bases between. This CDR3 has 12 residues. From germline, CDR1 is SGHAT and CDR2 FQNNGV. A further study also used this sample, focusing on human thymus T cells. This second report adds: What appeared biased in thymic and blood repertoires was the usage of V and J genes.

The clonotype comes from a girl under three years old with a congenital heart defect. Input material: thymocytes. The rearrangement links TRBV11-2 to TRBJ2-1, with D perhaps TRBD2 (5 bases). The CDR3 reads CASSWRDNEQFF. CDR3 nucleotide sequence: TGTGCCAGCAGCTGGCGGGACAATGAGCAGTTCTTC.